This TCR beta chain was found in a study of memory CD4+ T cells and cytomegalovirus serostatus. The study's findings and limits: About 40% of the roughly 160 known CMV-associated TCRbeta sequences appeared in CD4+ memory.

The sort gate was single viable CD3+CD4+CD8-CD45RO+ cells for memory CD4+ T cells. The CDR3 spans 16 residues. The germline CDR1 and CDR2 sequences are SNHLY and FYNNEI. Trimming stripped 7 bases from V and 1 base from J, with 18 bases between. The repertoire was sequenced with immunoSEQ multiplex PCR; TCRdb's copy has only in-frame clones and lacks some. The table has 80,000 or so clones, around 78% seen once. In this sample, this clone turned up a few times. The antigen remains unidentified. The specimen sequenced was memory CD4+ T cells from blood. This TCR derives from an adult in good health and CMV-seropositive. The chain combines TRBV2 with TRBJ2-3, with a possible D match to TRBD1 (9 bases). The CDR3 is CASTAGGDRGTDTQYF. The DNA for the CDR3 is TGTGCCAGCACCGCCGGGGGGGACAGGGGCACAGATACGCAGTATTTT.